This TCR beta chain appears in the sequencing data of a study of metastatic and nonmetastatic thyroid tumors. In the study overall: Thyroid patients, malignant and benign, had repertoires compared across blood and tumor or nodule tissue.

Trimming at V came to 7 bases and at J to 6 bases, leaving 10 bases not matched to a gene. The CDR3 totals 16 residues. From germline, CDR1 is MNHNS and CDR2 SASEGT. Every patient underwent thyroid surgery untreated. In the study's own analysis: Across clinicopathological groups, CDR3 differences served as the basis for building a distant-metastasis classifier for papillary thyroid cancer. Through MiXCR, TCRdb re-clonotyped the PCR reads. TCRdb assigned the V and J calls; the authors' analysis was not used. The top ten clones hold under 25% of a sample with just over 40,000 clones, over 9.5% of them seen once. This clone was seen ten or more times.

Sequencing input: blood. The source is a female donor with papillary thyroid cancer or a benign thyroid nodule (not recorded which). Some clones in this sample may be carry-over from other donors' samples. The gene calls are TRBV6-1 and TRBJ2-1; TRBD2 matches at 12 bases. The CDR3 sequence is CASKPRTSGIPNEQFF. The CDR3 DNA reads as TGTGCCAGCAAACCCAGGACTAGCGGGATCCCCAATGAGCAGTTCTTC.